This TCR beta chain was observed in a study of T-cell memory formation after mild COVID-19. In germline, CDR1 is LGHNT, CDR2 FRNRAP. This CDR3 has 16 amino acids. V was pared by 3 bases and J by 4 bases, with 8 bases of the junction left unmatched. TCRdb reanalysed the 5' RACE reads using MiXCR and keeps one entry per CDR3 protein. Of 200,000 to 300,000 distinct CDR3 sequences listed, 16% are singletons. The clonotype comes from a man between 18 and 35 years old who had mild COVID-19 (a few samples of this study predate the infection). Cell type and time point are not known. Sequenced material: PBMCs or a T cell subset sorted from them (not recorded which). V usage is TRBV12-5 and J usage is TRBJ2-5; 10 nucleotides match TRBD2. The CDR3 DNA is TGTGCTAGTGGTTTCCAAGCGGGGGGGCCAGGAGAGACCCAGTACTTC. It specifies CASGFQAGGPGETQYF.